Listed below are T cell receptor beta chains from one sample, sequenced in a study of control samples from healthy donors and cancer patients. Sequencing was performed with immunoSEQ multiplex PCR; in TCRdb, only in-frame clones are kept and a portion is missing. The table has 100,000 to 150,000 clones, around 92% seen once; the top ten hold over 2%. Sequenced: blood. The source of these receptors is a woman aged 45-59 years in good health. Both conserved end residues are part of each CDR3. The order of the fields is D gene, clone size, V gene, J gene, CDR3 DNA, CDR3 protein. D genes are given only for firm matches. A clone size is listed for some rows: how often the clone was seen (once, few, many), or a class if it is expanded.

D gene: .
clone size: .
V gene: TRBV19
J gene: TRBJ1-5
CDR3 DNA: TGTGCCAGTAGTCGGGACTTAACCCCCGATCAGCCCCAGCATTTT
CDR3 protein: CASSRDLTPDQPQHF

D gene: .
clone size: .
V gene: TRBV2
J gene: TRBJ1-5
CDR3 DNA: TGTGCCAGCAGTGATGGAAGCAATCAGCCCCAGCATTTT
CDR3 protein: CASSDGSNQPQHF

D gene: .
clone size: .
V gene: TRBV2
J gene: TRBJ1-5
CDR3 DNA: TGTGCCAGCAGTGGGGGAGGGACCCAGCCCCAGCATTTT
CDR3 protein: CASSGGGTQPQHF

D gene: .
clone size: .
V gene: TRBV9
J gene: TRBJ2-2
CDR3 DNA: TGTGCCAGCAGCGTAGTCCCGGGTAACACCGGGGAGCTGTTTTTT
CDR3 protein: CASSVVPGNTGELFF

D gene: .
clone size: .
V gene: TRBV7-8
J gene: TRBJ1-1
CDR3 DNA: TGTGCCAGCAGCTTAGCGTCACAGGGCTTGAACACTGAAGCTTTCTTT
CDR3 protein: CASSLASQGLNTEAFF

D gene: TRBD2
clone size: .
V gene: TRBV11-2
J gene: TRBJ2-3
CDR3 DNA: TGTGCCAGCAGCTTACGCGGGGGAGATACGCAGTATTTT
CDR3 protein: CASSLRGGDTQYF

D gene: .
clone size: .
V gene: TRBV7-9
J gene: TRBJ1-5
CDR3 DNA: TGTGCCAGCAGCACCTCCTGGGGGAGTAGCAATCAGCCCCAGCATTTT
CDR3 protein: CASSTSWGSSNQPQHF

D gene: .
clone size: .
V gene: TRBV15
J gene: TRBJ1-2
CDR3 DNA: TGTGCCACCAGCAGAGGGAATGTTGGCTACACCTTC
CDR3 protein: CATSRGNVGYTF

D gene: TRBD2
clone size: .
V gene: TRBV2
J gene: TRBJ2-7
CDR3 DNA: TGTGCCAGCAGTCCACTAGCGCGCGGGTACGAGCAGTACTTC
CDR3 protein: CASSPLARGYEQYF

D gene: TRBD1
clone size: once
V gene: TRBV7-2
J gene: TRBJ2-5
CDR3 DNA: TGTGCCAGCAGCTTAGAACCGGGACAGGGGAATCAAGAGACCCAGTACTTC
CDR3 protein: CASSLEPGQGNQETQYF

D gene: .
clone size: once
V gene: TRBV7-9
J gene: TRBJ1-6
CDR3 DNA: TGTGCCAGCAGCCATGGGACGGGTAATTCACCCCTCCACTTT
CDR3 protein: CASSHGTGNSPLHF

D gene: TRBD1
clone size: .
V gene: TRBV28
J gene: TRBJ1-1
CDR3 DNA: TGTGCCAGCAGTTTATACGACAGGGGATATGGCACTGAAGCTTTCTTT
CDR3 protein: CASSLYDRGYGTEAFF

D gene: .
clone size: .
V gene: TRBV13
J gene: TRBJ2-3
CDR3 DNA: TGTGCCAGCAGCTCCAACGTGGCGGAGCTCACAGATACGCAGTATTTT
CDR3 protein: CASSSNVAELTDTQYF

D gene: .
clone size: .
V gene: TRBV6-5
J gene: TRBJ1-1
CDR3 DNA: TGTGCCAGCAGTCGCGGGGGGAACCCGAACACTGAAGCTTTCTTT
CDR3 protein: CASSRGGNPNTEAFF

D gene: TRBD2
clone size: .
V gene: TRBV10-2
J gene: TRBJ2-2
CDR3 DNA: TGCGCCAGCAATGGGGGGGTTGGCACCGGGGAGCTGTTTTTT
CDR3 protein: CASNGGVGTGELFF

D gene: .
clone size: .
V gene: TRBV5-6
J gene: TRBJ2-1
CDR3 DNA: TGTGCCAGCAGCTTGCGCGTTGAGCAGTTCTTC
CDR3 protein: CASSLRVEQFF

D gene: TRBD1
clone size: .
V gene: TRBV15
J gene: TRBJ1-6
CDR3 DNA: TGTGCCACCAGCATGGACAGGGGGAACTCACCCCTCCACTTT
CDR3 protein: CATSMDRGNSPLHF

D gene: .
clone size: .
V gene: TRBV7-8
J gene: TRBJ2-7
CDR3 DNA: TGTGCCAGCAGCTTAGAAGGGACGGACCGTTCCGAGCAGTACTTC
CDR3 protein: CASSLEGTDRSEQYF

D gene: TRBD2
clone size: .
V gene: TRBV6-6
J gene: TRBJ2-3
CDR3 DNA: TGTGCCAGCAGTACGGGACTACCCCTCCCAGATACGCAGTATTTT
CDR3 protein: CASSTGLPLPDTQYF

D gene: .
clone size: .
V gene: TRBV5-6
J gene: TRBJ1-2
CDR3 DNA: TGTGCCAGCAGCGCGGGGACGCCTGCTGCGGGCTACACCTTC
CDR3 protein: CASSAGTPAAGYTF

D gene: .
clone size: .
V gene: TRBV6-1
J gene: TRBJ2-1
CDR3 DNA: TGTGCCAGCAGTGAAGATAAGTGGGCCTACAATGAGCAGTTCTTC
CDR3 protein: CASSEDKWAYNEQFF

D gene: TRBD2
clone size: .
V gene: TRBV7-2
J gene: TRBJ2-7
CDR3 DNA: TGTGCCAGCAGCTTAGCGCGTAGCGGGATTATCGCCTACGAGCAGTACTTC
CDR3 protein: CASSLARSGIIAYEQYF

D gene: TRBD1
clone size: .
V gene: TRBV2
J gene: TRBJ1-2
CDR3 DNA: TGTGCCTCTAGACAGGGGCGCTATGGCTACACCTTC
CDR3 protein: CASRQGRYGYTF

D gene: .
clone size: once
V gene: TRBV19
J gene: TRBJ2-2
CDR3 DNA: TGTGCCAGTAGTATAGGCTACACCGGGGAGCTGTTTTTT
CDR3 protein: CASSIGYTGELFF

D gene: TRBD2
clone size: .
V gene: TRBV30
J gene: TRBJ2-5
CDR3 DNA: TGTGCCTGGAGACCACTCACTAGCGGGGGGCCCCAAGAGACCCAGTACTTC
CDR3 protein: CAWRPLTSGGPQETQYF

D gene: .
clone size: .
V gene: TRBV4-2
J gene: TRBJ1-1
CDR3 DNA: TGTGCCAGCAGCCAAGATAGCGGCAGGGCGGAAGCTTTCTTT
CDR3 protein: CASSQDSGRAEAFF

D gene: TRBD1
clone size: .
V gene: TRBV19
J gene: TRBJ1-5
CDR3 DNA: TGTGCCAGTAGTACTCTCCAGGGACAGGGGAATCAGCCCCAGCATTTT
CDR3 protein: CASSTLQGQGNQPQHF

D gene: .
clone size: .
V gene: TRBV11-1
J gene: TRBJ2-1
CDR3 DNA: TGTGCCACCCGGGGACCCACCTCCTACAATGAGCAGTTCTTC
CDR3 protein: CATRGPTSYNEQFF

D gene: .
clone size: .
V gene: TRBV5-1
J gene: TRBJ2-6
CDR3 DNA: TGCGCCAGCAGCTTGGGGGGAACCTCTGGGGCCAACGTCCTGACTTTC
CDR3 protein: CASSLGGTSGANVLTF

D gene: TRBD1
clone size: .
V gene: TRBV5-8
J gene: TRBJ1-1
CDR3 DNA: TGTGCCAGCAGCTTACAGGGGATAGAAGCTTTCTTT
CDR3 protein: CASSLQGIEAFF

D gene: .
clone size: .
V gene: TRBV19
J gene: TRBJ1-1
CDR3 DNA: TGTGCCAGTATCGCGGACAGCCTAAACACTGAAGCTTTCTTT
CDR3 protein: CASIADSLNTEAFF

D gene: .
clone size: .
V gene: TRBV10-1
J gene: TRBJ1-2
CDR3 DNA: TGCGCCAGCAGTTCAGAACAGTTCTATGGCTACACCTTC
CDR3 protein: CASSSEQFYGYTF

D gene: .
clone size: .
V gene: TRBV6-2/TRBV6-3
J gene: TRBJ2-7
CDR3 DNA: TGTGCCAGCAGTTACTATATTGTTGGAACCGGGTACTTC
CDR3 protein: CASSYYIVGTGYF

D gene: TRBD2
clone size: .
V gene: TRBV7-2
J gene: TRBJ2-7
CDR3 DNA: TGTGCCAGCAGCTTAATCGCCGGGGGGGCCTACGAGCAGTACTTC
CDR3 protein: CASSLIAGGAYEQYF

D gene: TRBD1
clone size: .
V gene: TRBV10-1
J gene: TRBJ1-3
CDR3 DNA: TGCGCCAGCGAAAAACCGACAGGGGGCCCAGGAAACACCATATATTTT
CDR3 protein: CASEKPTGGPGNTIYF

D gene: TRBD1
clone size: .
V gene: TRBV5-1
J gene: TRBJ1-1
CDR3 DNA: TGCGCCAGCAGGACCGGGACAGGGATGTTGGACACTGAAGCTTTCTTT
CDR3 protein: CASRTGTGMLDTEAFF

D gene: .
clone size: .
V gene: TRBV5-1
J gene: TRBJ1-4
CDR3 DNA: TGCGCCAGCAGCTTGGCCCTCAATGAAAAACTGTTTTTT
CDR3 protein: CASSLALNEKLFF

D gene: TRBD1
clone size: .
V gene: TRBV5-1
J gene: TRBJ1-1
CDR3 DNA: TGCGCCAGCAGCTCCGTCCCGGGACAGGGTTTCCACACTGAAGCTTTCTTT
CDR3 protein: CASSSVPGQGFHTEAFF

D gene: TRBD2
clone size: .
V gene: TRBV6-5
J gene: TRBJ2-3
CDR3 DNA: TGTGCCAGCACGGGGAGCGGGGCCTACACAGATACGCAGTATTTT
CDR3 protein: CASTGSGAYTDTQYF

D gene: .
clone size: .
V gene: TRBV30
J gene: TRBJ2-2
CDR3 DNA: TGTGCCTGGTCGTACGCGAACACCGGGGAGCTGTTTTTT
CDR3 protein: CAWSYANTGELFF

D gene: TRBD1
clone size: .
V gene: TRBV10-3
J gene: TRBJ1-1
CDR3 DNA: TGTGCCATCAGTGCCTCCCCTCACCGACAGGGGAGGCACACTGAAGCTTTCTTT
CDR3 protein: CAISASPHRQGRHTEAFF

D gene: .
clone size: once
V gene: TRBV5-4
J gene: TRBJ1-2
CDR3 DNA: TGTGCCAGCAGCTTGGCCAAGGACCTCTATGGCTACACCTTC
CDR3 protein: CASSLAKDLYGYTF

D gene: .
clone size: .
V gene: TRBV7-9
J gene: TRBJ1-3
CDR3 DNA: TGTGCCAGCAGCTTAATGGGGGGGAGCTCTGGAAACACCATATATTTT
CDR3 protein: CASSLMGGSSGNTIYF

D gene: .
clone size: once
V gene: TRBV19
J gene: TRBJ1-5
CDR3 DNA: TGTGCCAGTAGTAACGGACCTAATCAGCCCCAGCATTTT
CDR3 protein: CASSNGPNQPQHF

D gene: .
clone size: .
V gene: TRBV5-1
J gene: TRBJ2-1
CDR3 DNA: TGCGCCAGCAGCTTGGAAATTGATATTAGCTTAGATGAGCAGTTCTTC
CDR3 protein: CASSLEIDISLDEQFF

D gene: TRBD1
clone size: .
V gene: TRBV19
J gene: TRBJ2-7
CDR3 DNA: TGTGCCAGTACCTCCGGGACAGGGGGCTACGAGCAGTACTTC
CDR3 protein: CASTSGTGGYEQYF

D gene: .
clone size: .
V gene: TRBV28
J gene: TRBJ2-5
CDR3 DNA: TGTGCCAGCAGTGAACATGGGGGGGAGACCCAGTACTTC
CDR3 protein: CASSEHGGETQYF

D gene: .
clone size: .
V gene: TRBV10-3
J gene: TRBJ2-2
CDR3 DNA: TGTGCCATCTTGAGCGGCCAGGGGAGATCGAACACCGGGGAGCTGTTTTTT
CDR3 protein: CAILSGQGRSNTGELFF

D gene: TRBD2
clone size: .
V gene: TRBV19
J gene: TRBJ2-1
CDR3 DNA: TGTGCCAGTAGACCGACTAGCGGGAGAAATGAGCAGTTCTTC
CDR3 protein: CASRPTSGRNEQFF

D gene: TRBD1
clone size: .
V gene: TRBV28
J gene: TRBJ1-2
CDR3 DNA: TGTGCCAGCAGTTTCCGACAGGGCTATGGCTACACCTTC
CDR3 protein: CASSFRQGYGYTF

D gene: .
clone size: once
V gene: TRBV6-1
J gene: TRBJ1-4
CDR3 DNA: TGTGCCAGCAGTGCTCAGACATCCGCAACTAATGAAAAACTGTTTTTT
CDR3 protein: CASSAQTSATNEKLFF

D gene: .
clone size: .
V gene: TRBV2
J gene: TRBJ1-1
CDR3 DNA: TGTGCCAGCACGGTGGTGGCTGAAGCTTTCTTT
CDR3 protein: CASTVVAEAFF

D gene: .
clone size: .
V gene: TRBV6-5
J gene: TRBJ1-2
CDR3 DNA: TGTGCCAGCAGTACAGGTTTAATCTATGGCTACACCTTC
CDR3 protein: CASSTGLIYGYTF

D gene: .
clone size: .
V gene: TRBV30
J gene: TRBJ2-7
CDR3 DNA: TGTGCCTGGAGTGGAGGGAGAGTGGGGGCCTCCGAGCAGTACTTC
CDR3 protein: CAWSGGRVGASEQYF

D gene: .
clone size: .
V gene: TRBV2
J gene: TRBJ1-2
CDR3 DNA: TGTGCGGAGGGGTTACCTAACTATGGCTACACCTTC
CDR3 protein: CAEGLPNYGYTF

D gene: TRBD1
clone size: .
V gene: TRBV2
J gene: TRBJ1-1
CDR3 DNA: TGTGCCATCCCGGCGACCCCCGGGACAGGGACTGAAGCTTTCTTT
CDR3 protein: CAIPATPGTGTEAFF

D gene: .
clone size: few
V gene: TRBV6-4
J gene: TRBJ2-7
CDR3 DNA: TGTGCCAGCAGTGACTTGCACGAGCAGTACTTC
CDR3 protein: CASSDLHEQYF